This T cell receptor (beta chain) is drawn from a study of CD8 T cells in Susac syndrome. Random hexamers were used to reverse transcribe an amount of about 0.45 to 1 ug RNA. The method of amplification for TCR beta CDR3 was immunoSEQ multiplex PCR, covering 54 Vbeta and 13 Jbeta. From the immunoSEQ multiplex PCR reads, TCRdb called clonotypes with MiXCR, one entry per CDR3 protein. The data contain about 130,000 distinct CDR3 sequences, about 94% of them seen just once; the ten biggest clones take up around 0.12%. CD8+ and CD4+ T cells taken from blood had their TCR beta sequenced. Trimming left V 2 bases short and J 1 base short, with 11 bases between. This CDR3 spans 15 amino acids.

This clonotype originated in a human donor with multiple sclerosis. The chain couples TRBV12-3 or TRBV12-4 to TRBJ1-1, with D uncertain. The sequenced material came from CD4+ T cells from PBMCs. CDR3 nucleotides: TGTGCCAGCAGTTTATTAGTGGGTGCGAACACTGAAGCTTTCTTT. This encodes CASSLLVGANTEAFF.